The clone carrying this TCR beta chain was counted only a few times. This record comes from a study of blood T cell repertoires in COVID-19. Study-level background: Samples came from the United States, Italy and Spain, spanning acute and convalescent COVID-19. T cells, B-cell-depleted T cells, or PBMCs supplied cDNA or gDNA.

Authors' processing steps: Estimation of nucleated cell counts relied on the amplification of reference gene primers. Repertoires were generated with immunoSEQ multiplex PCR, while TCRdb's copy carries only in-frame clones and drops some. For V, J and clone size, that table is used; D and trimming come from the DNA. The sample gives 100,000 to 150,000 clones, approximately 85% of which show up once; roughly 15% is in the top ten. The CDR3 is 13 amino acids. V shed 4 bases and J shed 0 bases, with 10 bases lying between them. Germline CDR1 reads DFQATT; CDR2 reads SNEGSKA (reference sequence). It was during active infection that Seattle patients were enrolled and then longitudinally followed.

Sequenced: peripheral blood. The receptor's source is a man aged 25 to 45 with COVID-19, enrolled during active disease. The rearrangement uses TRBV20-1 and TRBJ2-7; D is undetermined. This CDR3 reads CSANDDTSYEQYF. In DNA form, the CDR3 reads TGCAGTGCTAATGACGACACCTCCTACGAGCAGTACTTC.